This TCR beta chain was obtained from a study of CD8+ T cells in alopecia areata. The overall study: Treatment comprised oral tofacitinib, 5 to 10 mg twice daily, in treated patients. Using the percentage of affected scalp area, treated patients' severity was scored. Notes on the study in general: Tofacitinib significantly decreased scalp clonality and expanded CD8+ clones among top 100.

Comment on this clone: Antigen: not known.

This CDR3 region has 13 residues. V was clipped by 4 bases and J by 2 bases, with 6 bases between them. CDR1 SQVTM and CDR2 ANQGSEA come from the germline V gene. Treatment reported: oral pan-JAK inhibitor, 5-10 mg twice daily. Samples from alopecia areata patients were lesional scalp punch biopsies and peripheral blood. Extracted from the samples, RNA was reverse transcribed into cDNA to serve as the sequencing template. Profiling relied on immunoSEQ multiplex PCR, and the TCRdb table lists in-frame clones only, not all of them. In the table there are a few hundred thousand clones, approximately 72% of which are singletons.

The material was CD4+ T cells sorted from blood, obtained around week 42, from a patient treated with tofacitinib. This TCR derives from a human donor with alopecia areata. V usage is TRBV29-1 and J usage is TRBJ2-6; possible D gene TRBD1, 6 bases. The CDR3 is CSVGQAGANVLTF. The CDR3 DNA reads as TGCAGCGTTGGACAGGCTGGGGCCAACGTCCTGACTTTC. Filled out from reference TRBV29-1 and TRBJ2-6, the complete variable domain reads SAVISQKPSRDICQRGTSLTIQCQVDSQVTMMFWYRQQPGQSLTLIATANQGSEATYESGFVIDKFPISRPNLTFSTLTVSNMSPEDSSIYLCSVGQAGANVLTFGAGSRLTVL.